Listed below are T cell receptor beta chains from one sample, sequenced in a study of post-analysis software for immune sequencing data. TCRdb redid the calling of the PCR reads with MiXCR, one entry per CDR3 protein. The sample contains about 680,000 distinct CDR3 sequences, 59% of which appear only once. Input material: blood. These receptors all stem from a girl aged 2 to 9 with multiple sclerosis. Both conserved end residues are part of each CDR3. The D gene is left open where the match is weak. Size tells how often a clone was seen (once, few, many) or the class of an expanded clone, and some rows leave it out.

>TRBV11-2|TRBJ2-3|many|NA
CASSLLGPTDTQYF
TGTGCCAGCAGCTTACTGGGCCCCACAGATACGCAGTATTTT
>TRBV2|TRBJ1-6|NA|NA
CASSDQGNSPLHF
TGTGCCAGCAGTGACCAGGGGAATTCACCCCTCCACTTT
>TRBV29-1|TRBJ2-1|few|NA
CSVSRTTEQFF
TGCAGCGTGAGCAGGACGACTGAGCAGTTCTTC
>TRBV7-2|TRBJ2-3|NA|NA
CASSSGTSATDTQYF
TGTGCCAGCAGCTCCGGGACTTCGGCGACAGATACGCAGTATTTT
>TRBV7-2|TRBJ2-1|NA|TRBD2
CASSLYDGGGFF
TGTGCCAGCAGCTTATACGACGGCGGGGGGTTCTTC
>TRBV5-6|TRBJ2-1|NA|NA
CASSLMGVDGNEQFF
TGTGCCAGCAGCTTGATGGGGGTGGATGGGAATGAGCAGTTCTTC
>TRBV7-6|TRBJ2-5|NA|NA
CASSLGRASLETQYF
TGTGCCAGCAGCTTGGGCAGGGCATCGTTGGAGACCCAGTACTTC
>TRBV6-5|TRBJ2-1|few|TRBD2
CVSSYLAGGYNEQFF
TGTGTCAGCAGTTACCTAGCGGGGGGATACAATGAGCAGTTCTTC
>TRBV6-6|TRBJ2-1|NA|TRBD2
CASRRPGTSGYNEQFF
TGTGCCAGCAGGCGTCCCGGGACTAGCGGATACAATGAGCAGTTCTTC
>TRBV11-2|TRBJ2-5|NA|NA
CASSLAVYNEQYF
TGTGCCAGCAGCTTAGCGGTCTACAATGAGCAGTACTTC
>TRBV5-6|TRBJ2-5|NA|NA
CASSPIGPETQYF
TGTGCCAGCAGCCCCATTGGGCCAGAGACCCAGTACTTC
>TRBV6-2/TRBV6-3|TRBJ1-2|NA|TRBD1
CASKRDRGNYGYTF
TGTGCCAGCAAGAGGGACAGGGGCAACTATGGCTACACCTTC
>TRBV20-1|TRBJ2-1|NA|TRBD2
CSALPSSGRSYNEQFF
TGCAGTGCTCTCCCCTCTAGCGGACGCTCCTACAATGAGCAGTTCTTC
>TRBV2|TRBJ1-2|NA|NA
CASNGNGLYGYTF
TGTGCCAGCAACGGGAACGGGCTATATGGCTACACCTTC
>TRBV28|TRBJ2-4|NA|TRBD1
CASSVQRQGHIQYF
TGTGCCAGCAGTGTCCAACGACAGGGACACATTCAGTACTTC
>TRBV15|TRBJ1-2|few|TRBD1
CATSRDDRVNYGYTF
TGTGCCACCAGCAGGGACGACAGGGTGAACTATGGCTACACCTTC
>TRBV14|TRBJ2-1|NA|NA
CASSQGGAQQFF
TGTGCCAGCAGCCAAGGAGGGGCACAGCAGTTCTTC
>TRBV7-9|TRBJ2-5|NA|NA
CASVARPGTHQETQYF
TGTGCCAGCGTAGCCCGACCCGGGACCCACCAAGAGACCCAGTACTTC
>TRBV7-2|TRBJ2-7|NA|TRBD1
CASSLSQGVLGEQYF
TGTGCCAGCAGCTTATCGCAGGGGGTACTGGGCGAGCAGTACTTC
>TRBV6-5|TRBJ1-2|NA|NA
CASSYGQLSNYGYTF
TGTGCCAGCAGTTACGGACAGCTCTCCAACTATGGCTACACCTTC
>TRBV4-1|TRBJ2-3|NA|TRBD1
CASSQVDRGSTDTQYF
TGCGCCAGCAGCCAAGTAGACAGGGGAAGTACAGATACGCAGTATTTT
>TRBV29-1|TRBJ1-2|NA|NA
CSGDQGGSYGYTF
TGCAGCGGTGATCAGGGAGGGAGCTATGGCTACACCTTC
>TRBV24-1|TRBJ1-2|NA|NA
CATSDPPGTGGFGYTF
TGTGCCACCAGTGATCCTCCCGGGACTGGGGGCTTTGGCTACACCTTC
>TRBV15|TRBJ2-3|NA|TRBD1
CATSGGTGGGTQYF
TGTGCCACCAGCGGCGGGACAGGGGGAGGTACGCAGTATTTT
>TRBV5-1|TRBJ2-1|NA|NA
CASSSGRSEQFF
TGCGCCAGCAGCTCCGGACGCTCAGAGCAGTTCTTC
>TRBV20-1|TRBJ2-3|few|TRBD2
CSARNPTSWSTDTQYF
TGCAGTGCTAGAAACCCGACTAGCTGGAGCACAGATACGCAGTATTTT
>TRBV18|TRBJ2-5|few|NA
CASSPTQETQYF
TGTGCCAGCAGCCCCACGCAGGAGACCCAGTACTTC
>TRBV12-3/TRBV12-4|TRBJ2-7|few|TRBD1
CASTPGQGAYEQYF
TGTGCCAGCACTCCAGGACAGGGGGCCTACGAGCAGTACTTC
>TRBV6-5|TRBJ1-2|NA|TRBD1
CASSSHTLTGVNGYTF
TGTGCCAGCAGTTCCCATACCCTGACAGGGGTAAACGGCTACACCTTC
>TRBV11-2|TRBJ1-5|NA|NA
CASSSRTSLGTSGQPQHF
TGTGCCAGCAGCTCTCGTACGAGTCTAGGGACCTCGGGGCAGCCCCAGCATTTT
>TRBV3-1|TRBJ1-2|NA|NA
CASSQSQQEANYGYTF
TGTGCCAGCAGCCAGTCCCAACAGGAAGCTAACTATGGCTACACCTTC
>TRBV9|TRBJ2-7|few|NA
CASSVVSSGELYEQYF
TGTGCCAGCAGCGTAGTATCCAGCGGAGAACTCTACGAGCAGTACTTC
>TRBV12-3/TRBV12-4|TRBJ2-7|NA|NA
CASSFAGSRYEQYF
TGTGCCAGCAGTTTTGCGGGCAGTCGGTACGAGCAGTACTTC
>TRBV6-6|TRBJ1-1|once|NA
CASSPPGQKNTEAFF
TGTGCCAGCAGTCCCCCGGGACAAAAGAACACTGAAGCTTTCTTT
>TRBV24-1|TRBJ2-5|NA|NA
CATSDLQANQETQYF
TGTGCCACCAGTGATTTGCAGGCTAACCAAGAGACCCAGTACTTC
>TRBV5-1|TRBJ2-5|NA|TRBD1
CASSSSGTGAQETQYF
TGCGCCAGCAGCTCATCCGGGACAGGCGCCCAAGAGACCCAGTACTTC
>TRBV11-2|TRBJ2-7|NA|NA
CASSPGGGTGRYEQYF
TGTGCCAGCAGCCCAGGAGGGGGAACCGGCCGCTACGAGCAGTACTTC
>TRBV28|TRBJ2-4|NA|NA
CASKKGNIQYF
TGTGCCAGCAAGAAGGGAAACATTCAGTACTTC
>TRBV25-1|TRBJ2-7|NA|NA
CASDAGRRNYKQYF
TGTGCCAGCGACGCCGGGCGAAGGAACTACAAGCAGTACTTC
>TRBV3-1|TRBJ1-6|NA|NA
CASSQGNGIRNSPLHF
TGTGCCAGCAGCCAAGGGAACGGAATTCGGAATTCACCCCTCCACTTT
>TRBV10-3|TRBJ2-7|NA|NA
CAISDRGADEQYF
TGTGCCATCAGTGATAGGGGTGCTGACGAGCAGTACTTC
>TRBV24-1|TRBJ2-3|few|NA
CATSHLSTDTQYF
TGTGCCACCAGCCATCTCAGCACAGATACGCAGTATTTT